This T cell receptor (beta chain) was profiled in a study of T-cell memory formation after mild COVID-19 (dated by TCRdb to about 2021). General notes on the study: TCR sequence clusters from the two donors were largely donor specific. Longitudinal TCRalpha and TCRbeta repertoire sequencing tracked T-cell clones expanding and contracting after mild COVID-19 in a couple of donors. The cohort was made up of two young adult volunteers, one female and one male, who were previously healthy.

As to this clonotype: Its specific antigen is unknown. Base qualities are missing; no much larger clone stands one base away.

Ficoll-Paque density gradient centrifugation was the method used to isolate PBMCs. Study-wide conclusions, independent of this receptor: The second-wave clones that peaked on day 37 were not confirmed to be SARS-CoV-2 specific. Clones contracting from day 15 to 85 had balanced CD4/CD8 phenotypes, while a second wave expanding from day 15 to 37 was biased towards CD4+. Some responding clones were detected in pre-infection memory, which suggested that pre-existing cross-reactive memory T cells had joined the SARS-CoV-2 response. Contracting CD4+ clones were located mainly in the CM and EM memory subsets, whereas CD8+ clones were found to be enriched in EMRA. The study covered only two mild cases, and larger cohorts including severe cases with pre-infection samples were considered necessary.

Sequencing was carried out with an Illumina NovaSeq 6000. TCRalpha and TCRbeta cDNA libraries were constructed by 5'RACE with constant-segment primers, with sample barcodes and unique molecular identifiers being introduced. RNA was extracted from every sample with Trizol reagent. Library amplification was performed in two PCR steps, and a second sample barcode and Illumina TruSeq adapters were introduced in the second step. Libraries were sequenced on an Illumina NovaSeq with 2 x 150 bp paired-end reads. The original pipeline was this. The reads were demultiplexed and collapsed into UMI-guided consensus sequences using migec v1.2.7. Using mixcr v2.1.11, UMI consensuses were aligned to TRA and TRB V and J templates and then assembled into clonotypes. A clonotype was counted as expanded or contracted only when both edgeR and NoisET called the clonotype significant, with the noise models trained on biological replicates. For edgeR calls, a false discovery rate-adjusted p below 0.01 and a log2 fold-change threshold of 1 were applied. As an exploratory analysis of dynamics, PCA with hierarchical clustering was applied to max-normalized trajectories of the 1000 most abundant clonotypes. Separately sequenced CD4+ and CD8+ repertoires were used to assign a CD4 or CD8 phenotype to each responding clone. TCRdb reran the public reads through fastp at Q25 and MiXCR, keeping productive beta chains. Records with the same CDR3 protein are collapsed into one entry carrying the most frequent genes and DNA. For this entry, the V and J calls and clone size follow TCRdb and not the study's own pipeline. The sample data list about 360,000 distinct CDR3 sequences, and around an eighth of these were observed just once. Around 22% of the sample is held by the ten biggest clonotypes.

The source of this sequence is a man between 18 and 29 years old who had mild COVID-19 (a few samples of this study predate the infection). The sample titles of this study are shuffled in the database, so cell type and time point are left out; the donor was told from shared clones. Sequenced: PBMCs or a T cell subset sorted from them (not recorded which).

CDR3 loop: CASSRDSPGANVLTF. The bases are TGCGCCAGCAGCCGCGACAGTCCCGGGGCCAACGTCCTGACTTTC. The chain is assembled from TRBV5-1 and TRBJ2-6; TRBD1 is a weak D gene call, 5 bases matching. The germline V gene sets CDR1 to SGHRS and CDR2 to YFSETQ. The V and J ends are trimmed by 4 bases and 4 bases, leaving 12 bases between them. The cysteine opens and the phenylalanine closes a CDR3 of 15 amino acids. Of the read, only the CDR3 DNA is kept; its 45 bases are in frame from base 1.